This TCR beta chain appears in the sequencing data of a study of blood T cell repertoires in COVID-19 (dated by TCRdb to the early 2020s). For context, the study as a whole: Collaborator samples came from the United States, Italy and Spain and covered acute and convalescent phases of COVID-19. The material from the prospective study consisted of cDNA or gDNA derived from T cells, B-cell-depleted T cells, or PBMCs. Subjects who had been exposed to COVID-19, were actively infected with it, or had recovered from it provided the deeply sampled blood TCRbeta repertoires that made up the dataset. The repertoires were made available in a free public database intended to serve as a resource for research on the immune response to SARS-CoV-2. Samples came from the ongoing ImmuneRACE study (first 160 participants) plus 1,254 subjects from 6 global collaborators. Nearly every sample came with metadata listing a de-identified subject ID, COVID-19 status, age in years and sex. HLA class I and class II types, where available, came from metadata supplied by the sample provider rather than from assay-based typing.

One collaborating source in Seattle enrolled patients while the patients were actively infected and followed the patients over time throughout the course of disease. Each collaborating institution followed its own protocols to collect whole blood in K2EDTA tubes. For TCRbeta analysis, collaborators shipped samples in one of three forms: frozen whole blood, isolated PBMCs, or DNA extracted from either of those sample types. TCRbeta CDR3 regions were amplified from genomic DNA using the immunoSEQ Assay, a bias-controlled multiplex PCR. The original methods were these. Nucleated cell counts per sample were estimated from amplification of reference gene primers within the assay. To quantify the absolute abundance of each unique TCRbeta CDR3 rearrangement, sequence reads were collapsed and filtered. For each sample, productive Simpson clonality was calculated as the square root of Simpson's diversity index over productive rearrangements. TCRdb re-hosts the immuneACCESS table, in-frame sequences only. Its copies lack some clones; in the studies checked, an unresolved V gene accounts for under half of them, and the cause for the rest is not known. That table gives V, J and clone size, and the DNA gave D and trimming. The sample includes about 200,000 clones, with about 93% observed a single time. The top ten hold 0.8% to 1% of the sample.

To note about this clone: It has no known antigen specificity. Per-base qualities were not stored, and no clone one base away is much larger.

Study-level results and caveats: How much clinical and demographic metadata was included differed by source and by participant, and the metadata was provided uncurated.

From cysteine to phenylalanine, the CDR3 is 22 amino acids long. Solely the CDR3 DNA is kept, with 66 bases framed from the first base. For this chain, trimming is 2 bases at the V end and 3 bases at the J end, and the number of junction bases without a gene match is 24. The germline V gene provides CDR1 SGHVS and CDR2 FQNEAQ. The chain links TRBV7-8 with TRBJ2-2; 7 bases in the middle match TRBD1. The sample taken for sequencing was peripheral blood. The sequence derives from a man in his 60s with COVID-19, enrolled during active disease. In nucleotides, the sequence is TGTGCCAGCAGCTTACCCCTTATGTTCGGTCGCCTGCGACAGGGAGACACCGGGGAGCTGTTTTTT. This yields the protein CASSLPLMFGRLRQGDTGELFF.